This entry describes one T cell receptor (beta chain). The CDR3 is 14 residues long. Germline loops: CDR1 ENHRY, CDR2 SYGVKD. Trimming stripped 11 bases from V and 2 bases from J, with 15 bases between. Original processing methods: For nucleated cells, counts were estimated from reference gene primer amplification. Sequenced by immunoSEQ multiplex PCR; TCRdb stores in-frame clones only, minus some. V and J calls and clone size are given by that table; D and trimming were obtained from the DNA. The sample consists of about 83,000 clones, about 82% of them appearing once. This sample was taken from a study of blood T cell repertoires in COVID-19. Study information: T cells, B-cell-depleted T cells, or PBMCs provided the cDNA or gDNA that served as material.

This TCR was recovered from a woman at least 80 years old in a cohort sampled during active or convalescent COVID-19. V usage is TRBV10-3 and J usage is TRBJ2-2, with D possibly TRBD1 on 6 matching bases. Sequenced sample: peripheral blood. CDR3: CAVKGEINTGELFF. In DNA form, the CDR3 reads TGTGCCGTAAAGGGGGAAATTAACACCGGGGAGCTGTTTTTT.